This is a list of T cell receptor beta chains from one sample in a study of cytomegalovirus exposure and HLA in healthy donors. Libraries were prepared by immunoSEQ multiplex PCR; TCRdb keeps only in-frame clonotypes and omits some of them. The sample holds some 45,000 clones, 80% to 95% seen once. Sequenced material: PBMCs. The receptors come from a man aged 18 to 30 in good health and CMV-seronegative. Each CDR3 is given with its conserved first and last residue. D genes are given only for firm matches. Only some rows state a clone size, as once, few, many or a class for expanded clones.

abundance | j_gene | v_gene | d_gene | CDR3nt | CDR3aa
- | TRBJ1-1 | TRBV10-3 | - | TGTGCCATCAGTGAATGGGGGACACCAAACACTGAAGCTTTCTTT | CAISEWGTPNTEAFF
- | TRBJ2-5 | TRBV15 | TRBD1 | TGTGCCACCAGCCCGGGACAGGGTGTAGAGACCCAGTACTTC | CATSPGQGVETQYF
- | TRBJ2-3 | TRBV4-2 | - | TGTGCCAGCAGCCAAGCAAGCGGGGATACGCAGTATTTT | CASSQASGDTQYF
- | TRBJ2-1 | TRBV18 | TRBD2 | TGTGCCAGCTCACCATTTCTAGCGGGCTCCTACAATGAGCAGTTCTTC | CASSPFLAGSYNEQFF
- | TRBJ1-1 | TRBV7-3 | - | TGTGCCAGCAGCTTAACTGGGGGCGAAGGCACTGAAGCTTTCTTT | CASSLTGGEGTEAFF
- | TRBJ2-1 | TRBV28 | TRBD2 | TGTGCCAGCAACAGCGGGAGGGCGGAGCAGTTCTTC | CASNSGRAEQFF
- | TRBJ1-1 | TRBV5-1 | - | TGCGCCAGCAGCTTGTTCGGTTCTGAAAACACTGAAGCTTTCTTT | CASSLFGSENTEAFF
- | TRBJ1-1 | TRBV5-4 | - | TGTGCCAGCAGCTCCCCCGGGACACACACTGAAGCTTTCTTT | CASSSPGTHTEAFF
once | TRBJ1-4 | TRBV2 | TRBD1 | TGTGCCAGCAGTACCGGGACAGGGATGTGGAAACTGTTTTTT | CASSTGTGMWKLFF
- | TRBJ2-3 | TRBV7-8 | TRBD1 | TGTGCCAGCAGCCGTGGGACAGGGGTAACAGATACGCAGTATTTT | CASSRGTGVTDTQYF
- | TRBJ2-1 | TRBV6-9 | TRBD1 | TGTGCCAGCAGTTACCCGGGACAGGGAGGCAATGAGCAGTTCTTC | CASSYPGQGGNEQFF
- | TRBJ1-3 | TRBV28 | TRBD1 | TGTGCCAGCAGTTTATTCGGACAGGGGGCAAACACCATATATTTT | CASSLFGQGANTIYF
- | TRBJ1-2 | TRBV5-4 | - | TGTGCCAGCAGCTACTTCGGATCAGGGGTTAGCAGATATGGCTACACCTTC | CASSYFGSGVSRYGYTF
- | TRBJ1-1 | TRBV29-1 | - | TGCAGCGTTGAAAGGGAGAGTGCAGCTGAAGCTTTCTTT | CSVERESAAEAFF
- | TRBJ2-7 | TRBV25-1 | - | TGTGCCAGCAGTGAATTGGACGCGGGGAATAATAGGAACGAGCAGTACTTC | CASSELDAGNNRNEQYF
once | TRBJ2-6 | TRBV7-2 | - | TGTGCCAGCAGCCCTCCTGGGGCCAACGTCCTGACTTTC | CASSPPGANVLTF
- | TRBJ2-7 | TRBV6-1 | - | TGTGCCAGCAGCCAGACTCGAGTCTACGAGCAGTACTTC | CASSQTRVYEQYF
once | TRBJ2-5 | TRBV5-4 | TRBD2 | TGTGCCAGCAGCTTGGGGTCTAGCGGGGGCTTAGGCCGAGAGACCCAGTACTTC | CASSLGSSGGLGRETQYF
- | TRBJ2-5 | TRBV2 | - | TGTGCCAGCAGCGCCACAGGGAGTCAAGAGACCCAGTACTTC | CASSATGSQETQYF
few | TRBJ1-6 | TRBV19 | - | TGTGCCAGTAGCGATCCAGATCCACCCCTCCACTTT | CASSDPDPPLHF
- | TRBJ2-3 | TRBV5-4 | TRBD2 | TGTGCCAGCAGCTTGGCCCTAGCGGGAGCCGCAGATACGCAGTATTTT | CASSLALAGAADTQYF
- | TRBJ1-4 | TRBV7-8 | - | TGTGCCAGCAGCTTAAGTGACAGCTCAAATGAAAAACTGTTTTTT | CASSLSDSSNEKLFF
- | TRBJ2-2 | TRBV5-1 | TRBD2 | TGCGCCAGCAGCTTGGAGGTAGCGGGGAACACCGGGGAGCTGTTTTTT | CASSLEVAGNTGELFF
- | TRBJ2-7 | TRBV28 | - | TGTGCCAGCAGGGCTAGCGAAAATTACGAGCAGTACTTC | CASRASENYEQYF
- | TRBJ2-7 | TRBV4-2 | - | TGTGCCAGCAGCCGAGGACAGAACTCCTACGAGCAGTACTTC | CASSRGQNSYEQYF
- | TRBJ1-2 | TRBV7-9 | - | TGTGCCAGCAGCTTAGAAGGGACACCCAGTGGCTACACCTTC | CASSLEGTPSGYTF
- | TRBJ2-6 | TRBV5-4 | TRBD2 | TGTGCCAGCAGCCAGGGAGGGAGAGGGGCCAACGTCCTGACTTTC | CASSQGGRGANVLTF
- | TRBJ1-5 | TRBV7-2 | TRBD1 | TGTGCCAGCAGCTTAGTGTCAGGGGGTAGCAATCAGCCCCAGCATTTT | CASSLVSGGSNQPQHF
- | TRBJ2-7 | TRBV5-1 | TRBD1 | TGCGCCAGCAGCTTGGTGTTTGGGACAGATTTTAACGAGCAGTACTTC | CASSLVFGTDFNEQYF
- | TRBJ2-4 | TRBV7-9 | TRBD1 | TGTGCCAGCAGCCCCAGGACAGGCTTTAACAAAAACATTCAGTACTTC | CASSPRTGFNKNIQYF
- | TRBJ2-2 | TRBV7-2 | TRBD1 | TGTGCCAGCAGCCTGATAGCTACGACAGGGTTCACCGGGGAGCTGTTTTTT | CASSLIATTGFTGELFF
once | TRBJ2-3 | TRBV11-1 | TRBD1 | TGTGCCAGCAGCCCCGGGACAGCTACAGATACGCAGTATTTT | CASSPGTATDTQYF
- | TRBJ2-5 | TRBV7-9 | TRBD1 | TGTGCCAGCAGACAGGGGGAAGAGACCCAGTACTTC | CASRQGEETQYF
few | TRBJ2-1 | TRBV11-2 | - | TGTGCCAGCAACAGTGTCGCAAGTGAGCAGTTCTTC | CASNSVASEQFF
once | TRBJ2-3 | TRBV7-9 | TRBD1 | TGTGCCAGCAGCTTCGGACAGGACACAGATACGCAGTATTTT | CASSFGQDTDTQYF
- | TRBJ1-5 | TRBV19 | - | TGTGCCAGTAGTCTACAGGGATACAATCAGCCCCAGCATTTT | CASSLQGYNQPQHF